A selection of T cell receptor beta chains follows, all from one sample in a study of cytomegalovirus exposure and HLA in healthy donors. Assay used: immunoSEQ multiplex PCR; TCRdb lists only in-frame clones, some missing. The sample comprises 150,000 to 250,000 clones, 82% of which are singletons, and roughly 0.098% rests with the top ten. The sample consisted of PBMCs. Receptor source: a boy aged 2 to 10 in good health and CMV-seronegative. CDR3s include the opening cysteine and the closing phenylalanine or tryptophan. A D gene is named only where the DNA matches it firmly. Some rows mark clone size as missing; the rest say once, few, many or name a class of expanded clone.

clone size,V gene,D gene,J gene,CDR3 DNA,CDR3 protein
.,TRBV2,.,TRBJ1-1,TGTGCCAGCAGCGAGGCGGGGGCCCGCACTGAAGCTTTCTTT,CASSEAGARTEAFF
.,TRBV9,TRBD1,TRBJ1-2,TGTGCCAGCTCTCATCACCCGTGGGGACAGGGGATTTATGGCTACACCTTC,CASSHHPWGQGIYGYTF
.,TRBV2,TRBD1,TRBJ1-5,TGTGCCAGCAGTGAGATAACAGGGGCCCAGCATTTT,CASSEITGAQHF
once,TRBV5-4,TRBD2,TRBJ2-5,TGTCAAAGTTCCACGGGGGGGCCCCAAGAGACCCAGTACTTC,CQSSTGGPQETQYF
.,TRBV6-5,.,TRBJ1-2,TGTGCCAGCAGTGCAGGATATGGCTACACCTTC,CASSAGYGYTF
.,TRBV1,.,TRBJ1-2,TGCACCAGCGGACAGGGGGAGGGCTATGGCTACACCTTC,CTSGQGEGYGYTF
.,TRBV7-2,.,TRBJ1-2,TGTGCCAGCAGCTTAGACGTCAGAACCTATGGCTACACCTTC,CASSLDVRTYGYTF
.,TRBV4-1,TRBD1,TRBJ2-3,TGCGCCAGCAGCCAAGATCGAGGGGGCCTCACAGATACGCAGTATTTT,CASSQDRGGLTDTQYF
few,TRBV19,TRBD2,TRBJ2-2,TGTGCCAGTAGTAGTCGGGGGGGGCTAAAGCCCGGGGAGCTGTTTTTT,CASSSRGGLKPGELFF
.,TRBV9,.,TRBJ2-7,TGTGCCAGCAGCGTAGTCATCGAGCAGTACTTC,CASSVVIEQYF
.,TRBV5-1,.,TRBJ2-7,TGCGCCAGCAGCCCTTCGGTCACCAGCGGGGAGCAGTACTTC,CASSPSVTSGEQYF
.,TRBV11-2,TRBD1,TRBJ1-6,TGTGCCAGTAAGACAGGGGGGAGCTCCTATAATTCACCCCTCCACTTT,CASKTGGSSYNSPLHF
.,TRBV27,TRBD1,TRBJ2-5,TGTGCCAGCAGCCTTAGAGGGGACAGAGAATACCAGTACTTC,CASSLRGDREYQYF
few,TRBV21-1,.,TRBJ1-6,TGTGCCAGCAGCAAAGGACCGACATCACCCCTCCACTTT,CASSKGPTSPLHF
.,TRBV4-2,TRBD1,TRBJ1-2,TGTGCCAGCAGCTCTTTAGGGGATCAACGGGACAGGGTACGTGGCTACACCTTC,CASSSLGDQRDRVRGYTF
.,TRBV4-3,.,TRBJ1-4,TGCGCCAGCAGCCGAGAGGGAGCAACTAATGAAAAACTGTTTTTT,CASSREGATNEKLFF
.,TRBV11-3,.,TRBJ1-1,TGTGCCAGCAGCTTACGAAACAGGATCCACACTGAAGCTTTCTTT,CASSLRNRIHTEAFF
once,TRBV4-3,.,TRBJ1-5,TGCGCCAGCAGCCAAGATAACGGGGGTGATCAGCCCCAGCATTTT,CASSQDNGGDQPQHF
.,TRBV6-1,TRBD1,TRBJ1-2,TGTGCCAGCAGTGCGATACAGGGGTCCAACTATGGCTACACCTTC,CASSAIQGSNYGYTF
.,TRBV7-9,.,TRBJ2-5,TGTGCCAGCAGCCCGAGAAGTTCGCGACAAGAGACCCAGTACTTC,CASSPRSSRQETQYF
.,TRBV6-1,.,TRBJ1-3,TGTGCCAGCAGTGAAACAGTAGTCTCTGGAAACACCATATATTTT,CASSETVVSGNTIYF
.,TRBV7-2,.,TRBJ2-5,TGTGCCAGCAGCTTAGTGTGGCAGCGAGAGACCCAGTACTTC,CASSLVWQRETQYF
.,TRBV29-1,.,TRBJ2-1,TGCAGCGTTGAAGTAATCCGGGGGTTATACAATGAGCAGTTCTTC,CSVEVIRGLYNEQFF
once,TRBV2,TRBD2,TRBJ2-7,TGTGCCAGCAGTGGCCCCGGGGGGGTGGACGAGCAGTACTTC,CASSGPGGVDEQYF
.,TRBV5-1,.,TRBJ2-7,TGCGCCAGCAGCCCTAACTACGAGCAGTACTTC,CASSPNYEQYF
few,TRBV27,.,TRBJ1-6,TGTGCCAGCAGTTTAACCAGACAGGCAACACCCCTCCACTTT,CASSLTRQATPLHF
.,TRBV29-1,.,TRBJ2-3,TGCAGCGTCCATCCCCTAGAAGATACGCAGTATTTT,CSVHPLEDTQYF
.,TRBV7-2,.,TRBJ1-6,TGTGCCAGCAGCTTTGGAGGGTCGCCCCTCCACTTT,CASSFGGSPLHF
.,TRBV5-4,.,TRBJ2-5,TGTGCCAGCAGCCGCGGAGTTAACCAAGAGACCCAGTACTTC,CASSRGVNQETQYF
.,TRBV2,.,TRBJ1-5,TGTGCCAGCAGAGAGACCGGGAGAAGCAATCAGCCCCAGCATTTT,CASRETGRSNQPQHF
.,TRBV30,.,TRBJ1-1,TGTGCCTGGAAGTGGGACAAGAACACTGAAGCTTTCTTT,CAWKWDKNTEAFF
.,TRBV6-1,.,TRBJ2-3,TGTGCCAGCAGGCTTATAGCTTCTGCAGATACGCAGTATTTT,CASRLIASADTQYF
.,TRBV19,.,TRBJ2-5,TGTGCCAGTAGTCCCCGCGAGGGGGTTCAAGAGACCCAGTACTTC,CASSPREGVQETQYF
.,TRBV9,TRBD2,TRBJ2-1,TGTGCCAGCAGCGTAGATCCTAGCGGGGGTGGCAACAATGAGCAGTTCTTC,CASSVDPSGGGNNEQFF
.,TRBV5-4,TRBD2,TRBJ2-5,TGTGCCAGCAGCTTGGCCTTCGGGGGGGTCGAGACCCAGTACTTC,CASSLAFGGVETQYF
.,TRBV5-1,.,TRBJ1-1,TGCGCCAGCAGCAACCCGACAGGAGGGAACACTGAAGCTTTCTTT,CASSNPTGGNTEAFF
once,TRBV7-2,TRBD1,TRBJ1-1,TGTGCCAGCAGCACTAGGACAGGAAACACTGAAGCTTTCTTT,CASSTRTGNTEAFF
.,TRBV15,.,TRBJ1-3,TGTGCCACCAGCAGAGATTTCGGGGATGGAAACACCATATATTTT,CATSRDFGDGNTIYF
.,TRBV4-3,.,TRBJ1-5,TGCGCCAGCAGCCAAGACAGGGAGGGCAATCAGCCCCAGCATTTT,CASSQDREGNQPQHF
.,TRBV7-2,TRBD1,TRBJ1-2,TGTGCCAGCAGCCCCATGGGGGACAGGGGGGGCTACACCTTC,CASSPMGDRGGYTF
.,TRBV4-3,TRBD1,TRBJ1-6,TGCGCCAGCAGCCCAAGTCGACAGGGGGCGAGGTCACCCCTCCACTTT,CASSPSRQGARSPLHF
.,TRBV15,TRBD1,TRBJ1-6,TGTGCCACCAGCGTACGGGACAGGAATTCACCCCTCCACTTT,CATSVRDRNSPLHF
.,TRBV5-4,TRBD1,TRBJ2-7,TGTGCCAGCAGCCCGACCCCGGGACAGGCCTCCTACGAGCAGTACTTC,CASSPTPGQASYEQYF
.,TRBV19,.,TRBJ2-2,TGTGCCAGTAGCCAAAGGGGGACCGGGGAGCTGTTTTTT,CASSQRGTGELFF
.,TRBV5-4,.,TRBJ1-2,TGTGCCAGCAGCTTGGAGGGGTCAAGGGGCGGAGGCTACACCTTC,CASSLEGSRGGGYTF
.,TRBV10-3,.,TRBJ2-1,TGTGCCATCAGGCTTCGACTTTGGCCTGGGTATGAGCAGTTCTTC,CAIRLRLWPGYEQFF
once,TRBV5-6,TRBD1,TRBJ1-6,TGTGCCAGCAGCTTGGCCGGGACAGGGGGCAATTCACCCCTCCACTTT,CASSLAGTGGNSPLHF
.,TRBV7-9,.,TRBJ1-1,TGTGCCAGCAGCTTAGGTCAGGCCCGGATCTACGGCACTGAAGCTTTCTTT,CASSLGQARIYGTEAFF
.,TRBV4-1,.,TRBJ2-7,TGCGCCAGCAGCCAAGCTCCCATTGTCCCGGGACACCACATTGTTACCTACGAGCAGTACTTC,CASSQAPIVPGHHIVTYEQYF
.,TRBV6-1,.,TRBJ1-3,TGTGCCAGCAGCCCCTCTAGAAACACCATATATTTT,CASSPSRNTIYF
.,TRBV30,.,TRBJ1-6,TGTGCCTGGCAAGCGCCTGGGGCATTCTCCTCCTATAATTCACCCCTCCACTTT,CAWQAPGAFSSYNSPLHF
.,TRBV4-3,.,TRBJ1-2,TGCGCCAGCAGCCAAACCGCCTACAGGGCAGATAACTATGGCTACACCTTC,CASSQTAYRADNYGYTF
.,TRBV5-1,.,TRBJ2-5,TGCGCCAGCAGCTTGGAGTGGGGGGTCATGGGGACCCAGTACTTC,CASSLEWGVMGTQYF